One sample yielded the 26 T cell receptor beta chains listed below, sequenced in a study of blood T cell repertoires in COVID-19. Using immunoSEQ multiplex PCR, the repertoire was profiled, and TCRdb retains in-frame clones only, with some absent. Among about 110,000 clones listed, 65% to 80% were seen once. Input material: peripheral blood. These TCRs come from a woman aged 40 to 55 with acute or convalescent COVID-19.

The chain recombines TRBV4-3 with TRBJ2-2; 8 positions match TRBD2. J gave up 4 bases and V 4 bases, and 5 bases lay outside the gene matches. The CDR3 covers 15 residues. Germline lookup yields CDR1 LGHNA and CDR2 YSLEER. In DNA form, the CDR3 reads TGCGCCAGCAGCCTAGTAGCGGGGACCACCGGGGAGCTGTTTTTT. The encoded protein is CASSLVAGTTGELFF.

The CDR3 nucleotides read TGTGCCAGTAGTATGGTACAGGGCGGCGAGCAGTACTTC. Its translation is CASSMVQGGEQYF. The genes are TRBV19 and TRBJ2-7, with D perhaps matching TRBD1 (6 bases). Germline V CDR1 and CDR2: LNHDA, SQIVND (reference sequence). The CDR3 spans 13 residues. Trimming pared 3 bases from V and 6 bases from J, leaving 12 bases between.

The chain has TRBV6-5 and TRBJ1-4; 7 bases match TRBD1. Germline V gives CDR1 MNHEY, CDR2 SVGAGI. This CDR3 has 16 residues. The J segment lost 7 bases and the V segment lost 0 bases, leaving 8 bases of the junction unmatched. The DNA for the CDR3 is TGTGCCAGCAGTTACTCGATCCGGCAGGGGGGTGAAAAACTGTTTTTT. Translating it yields CASSYSIRQGGEKLFF.

The chain has TRBV4-3 and TRBJ2-2; D not certain. CDR3 size: 14 residues. V was cut by 0 bases and J by 4 bases, with 6 bases left in between. The germline gives CDR1 LGHNA, CDR2 YSLEER. CDR3 in DNA: TGCGCCAGCAGCCAAGATAGCCCCACCGGGGAGCTGTTTTTT. Translation gives CASSQDSPTGELFF.

The chain recombines TRBV12-3 or TRBV12-4 with TRBJ2-7; TRBD2 matches 7 bases. The CDR3 runs to 13 residues. Unmatched junction bases numbered 11, after V lost 8 bases and J lost 7 bases. This chain's CDR3 is CASGSSGEVEQYF. For the CDR3, the DNA is TGTGCCAGCGGCTCCAGCGGGGAGGTTGAGCAGTACTTC.

This clone was observed a single time. The chain carries TRBV2 and TRBJ2-7; TRBD1 agrees at 7 bases. The CDR3 runs to 11 residues. The germline CDR1 and CDR2 sequences are SNHLY and FYNNEI. V trimming: 11 bases; J trimming: 0 bases; junction bases outside the gene matches: 1. The CDR3: CAGTDSYEQYF. The CDR3 DNA sequence: TGTGCCGGGACAGACTCCTACGAGCAGTACTTC.

This clone has a single count. The chain has TRBV19 and TRBJ1-1, with 11 bases identical to TRBD1. CDR3 length: 15 amino acids. The junction had 6 bases not matched to a gene; V was cut back by 5 bases and J by 4 bases. Germline CDR1 reads LNHDA; CDR2 reads SQIVND (reference sequence). The CDR3 nucleotides read TGTGCCAGTAGTCCGGGGGACAGGGGGGGCACTGAAGCTTTCTTT. It codes for CASSPGDRGGTEAFF.

On this clone: Additional DNA sequences in this sample encode the identical CDR3. V usage is TRBV6-5 and J usage is TRBJ2-5; 9 bases align to TRBD2. This CDR3 has 14 residues. Germline loops: CDR1 MNHEY, CDR2 SVGAGI. Trimming at V came to 6 bases and at J to 5 bases, leaving 7 bases not matched to a gene. The CDR3 nucleotides read TGTGCCAGCAGCCTTAGCGGGGGCGGGGAGACCCAGTACTTC. This gives the protein CASSLSGGGETQYF.

This clone turned up a few times. This chain uses TRBV7-7 with TRBJ1-3; 8 nucleotides agree with TRBD1. V lost 5 bases, J lost 5 bases, and 8 bases stayed unmatched. CDR1 is SSHAT, CDR2 FNYEAQ, per germline (reference sequence). This CDR3 comprises 15 residues. The CDR3 region is CASSLGTGLRNTIYF. CDR3 coding DNA: TGTGCCAGCAGCCTCGGGACAGGACTAAGAAACACCATATATTTT.

The gene calls are TRBV7-9 and TRBJ2-7, with a possible D match to TRBD1 (6 bases). From germline, CDR1 is SEHNR and CDR2 FQNEAQ (reference sequence). V gave up 1 base and J gave up 1 base, with 20 bases separating them. This CDR3 comprises 18 residues. The CDR3 nucleotides read TGTGCCAGCAGCTTAGGTGCCCCCGGGACACTAAGGTCCTACGAGCAGTACTTC. Its translation: CASSLGAPGTLRSYEQYF.

The chain is built from TRBV7-2 and TRBJ2-1, with D possibly TRBD1 on 5 matching bases. This CDR3 comprises 15 residues. The germline V gene encodes CDR1 SGHTA and CDR2 FQGNSA. V was clipped by 1 base and J by 9 bases, with 16 bases between them. The CDR3 loop reads CASSLEGLITGEQFF. In DNA form, the CDR3 reads TGTGCCAGCAGCTTAGAGGGGCTCATCACGGGTGAGCAGTTCTTC.

The sample holds one count of this clone. The chain couples TRBV27 to TRBJ1-6, with D perhaps matching TRBD1 (6 bases). The germline V gene encodes CDR1 MNHEY and CDR2 SMNVEV (reference sequence). The CDR3 contains 14 residues. Trimming took 2 bases from V and 7 from J, leaving 9 bases between them. CDR3 in amino acids: CASSLQGRNSPLHF. The DNA of the CDR3 is TGTGCCAGCAGTTTACAGGGGCGGAATTCACCCCTCCACTTT.

The CDR3 here is CASSLGRTGGEAETNEKLFF. DNA of the CDR3: TGTGCCAGCAGCTTGGGGCGGACAGGGGGAGAAGCTGAAACTAATGAAAAACTGTTTTTT. V usage is TRBV11-3 and J usage is TRBJ1-4; 10 nucleotides align to TRBD1. Germline CDR1 reads SGHNT; CDR2 reads YENEEA. CDR3 length: 20 amino acids. V lost 3 bases and J lost 1; bases outside the gene matches: 14.

In this sample, this clone turned up once. V and J are TRBV24-1 and TRBJ2-1; no clear D gene. Trimming shortened V by 3 bases and J by 5 bases, and 13 bases separated the two germline ends. This CDR3 contains 15 residues. Germline loops: CDR1 KGHDR, CDR2 SFDVKD. CDR3 amino acids: CATSDKIDNHNEQFF. CDR3 DNA sequence: TGTGCCACCAGTGATAAAATTGACAACCACAATGAGCAGTTCTTC.

The rearrangement joins TRBV3-1 (or the pseudogene TRBV3-2) to TRBJ2-3, with a tentative D call TRBD1 (5 bases). This CDR3 comprises 15 residues. V was shortened by 1 base and J by 7 bases, with 15 bases between the two germline ends. Germline V gene sequence: CDR1 LGHDT, CDR2 YNNKEL (reference sequence). The CDR3 here is CASSQAGAVRHTQYF. The CDR3 coding sequence is TGTGCCAGCAGCCAAGCTGGGGCCGTTCGGCATACGCAGTATTTT.

This chain connects TRBV11-1 to TRBJ2-3; 8 nucleotides agree with TRBD2. This CDR3 has 15 residues. J lost 0 bases, V lost 3 bases, and 2 bases had no gene match. Per the germline V gene, CDR1 is SGHAT and CDR2 is FQDESV (reference sequence). The CDR3 DNA is TGTGCCAGCAGCTTCGGCGGGGGGAGCACAGATACGCAGTATTTT. Its protein is CASSFGGGSTDTQYF.

The chain recombines TRBV5-6 with TRBJ1-6; tentatively, D is TRBD1 (6 bases). Germline lookup yields CDR1 SGHDT and CDR2 YYEEEE. Trimming cost V 3 bases and J 9 bases, with 16 bases left between them. The CDR3 spans 15 residues. The CDR3, as DNA: TGTGCCAGCAGCTCTCCGGGACAAAGAAGTTCACCCCTCCACTTT. As protein: CASSSPGQRSSPLHF.

The V call is TRBV18, the J call TRBJ2-5, with D uncertain. The germline gives CDR1 KGHSH, CDR2 LQKENI. The CDR3 totals 12 residues. V lost 6 bases and J lost 5, with 10 bases in between. The CDR3, as DNA: TGTGCCAGCTCCACACCCACGGAGACCCAGTACTTC. It codes for CASSTPTETQYF.

The V call is TRBV6-5, the J call TRBJ1-3; the D is unclear. With 7 bases removed from V and 1 base from J, the gap between germline ends came to 11 bases. The CDR3 has 14 amino acids. Germline V gene data show CDR1 as MNHEY and CDR2 as SVGAGI. The CDR3 reads CASTLRESGNTIYF. In DNA, the CDR3 is TGTGCCAGCACCCTAAGGGAGTCTGGAAACACCATATATTTT.

The chain employs TRBV30 and TRBJ1-1; D call uncertain. Germline assignment: CDR1 GTSNPN and CDR2 SVGIG (reference sequence). The CDR3 runs 15 residues. Trimming shortened V by 7 bases and J by 5 bases, and 23 bases separated the two germline ends. As DNA, the CDR3 is TGTGCCTCCAACCCGCGGCGGGGAATGGGGACTGAAGCTTTCTTT. Translated: CASNPRRGMGTEAFF.

The chain combines TRBV27 with TRBJ2-5, with TRBD2 matching 7 bases. V gave up 6 bases and J gave up 5 bases; unmatched junction bases: 12. This CDR3 region has 15 residues. CDR1 and CDR2 from the germline V gene are MNHEY and SMNVEV (reference sequence). In DNA form, the CDR3 reads TGTGCCAGCAGCCTCTTTAGCGGGTCTTGGGAGACCCAGTACTTC. Translation: CASSLFSGSWETQYF.

The chain employs TRBV4-3 and TRBJ1-6, with 7 bases matching TRBD1. Germline V CDR1 and CDR2: LGHNA, YSLEER. J gave up 13 bases and V 0 bases, and 9 bases lay outside the gene matches. The CDR3 spans 15 residues. For the CDR3, the DNA is TGCGCCAGCAGCCAAGATCGGGGGTCAGGGGGGCCCCTCCACTTT. This codes for CASSQDRGSGGPLHF.

The J gene is TRBJ1-2, the V gene TRBV19; the D is unclear. The length of the CDR3 is 14 residues. Germline loops: CDR1 LNHDA, CDR2 SQIVND (reference sequence). Trimming cost V 2 bases and J 5 bases, with 12 bases left between them. CDR3 protein: CASSIQVVKYGYTF. The CDR3 nucleotides read TGTGCCAGTAGTATACAGGTGGTAAAATATGGCTACACCTTC.

The chain has TRBV6-1 and TRBJ2-6; 7 bases fit TRBD1. V gave up 1 base and J gave up 2 bases; unmatched junction bases: 17. The germline V gene has CDR1 MNHNS and CDR2 SASEGT. This CDR3 is 21 amino acids long. The CDR3 nucleotides are TGTGCCAGCAGTGAAGGCGCAGGGGAGACAGGGTTTAGGGCTGGGGCCAACGTCCTGACTTTC. Amino acids: CASSEGAGETGFRAGANVLTF.

The chain carries TRBV5-4 and TRBJ2-3; D is unresolved. Trimming cost V 3 bases and J 2 bases, with 4 bases left between them. The CDR3 totals 12 residues. The V gene's germline CDR1 is SGHNT and CDR2 YYREEE (reference sequence). The CDR3 DNA follows: TGTGCCAGCAGCTCTAACACAGATACGCAGTATTTT. Its translation is CASSSNTDTQYF.

This clone was counted ten times or more. This chain joins TRBV9 and TRBJ2-3; D is undetermined. The V and J ends lost 2 bases and 10 bases respectively, with 20 bases between them. Germline loops: CDR1 SGDLS, CDR2 YYNGEE. The CDR3 runs 15 residues. The CDR3 here is CASSVGLKSETPQYF. The CDR3, as DNA: TGTGCCAGCAGCGTCGGCCTTAAATCAGAGACTCCGCAGTATTTT. The full variable domain, its missing parts supplied by reference TRBV9 and TRBJ2-3, is DSGVTQTPKHLITATGQRVTLRCSPRSGDLSVYWYQQSLDQGLQFLIQYYNGEERAKGNILERFSAQQFPDLHSELNLSSLELGDSALYFCASSVGLKSETPQYFGPGTRLTVL.